Presented here are 26 T cell receptor beta chains from one specimen sequenced in a study of Tregs in tolerant kidney transplant recipients. Mixed chimerism was transient after nonmyeloablative marrow transplants from related graft donors. Produced via immunoSEQ multiplex PCR; TCRdb's table is partial and in-frame only. The sample includes more than 10,000 clones. Sample: CD8+ T cells from blood (PBMCs), taken 24 months after the transplant. These receptor sequences come from a human patient who received a combined kidney and bone marrow transplant. The graft donor may have contributed some T cells.

CDR3: CASSPSLSAGVNEQFF. Partial CDR3 DNA: TGTGCCAGCTCACCAAGTCTATCGGCGGGAGTCAATGAG. This sequence joins TRBV18 and TRBJ2-1; 7 positions match TRBD2. The CDR3 end falls 3 residues outside the read, so it is completed with the germline J gene. This CDR3 is 16 amino acids long. The J segment lost 6 bases and the V segment lost 2 bases, leaving 10 bases of the junction unmatched. Germline assignment: CDR1 KGHSH and CDR2 LQKENI.

To note about this clone: The read halts 3 residues ahead of the CDR3 end, with the missing end drawn from the germline J gene. The chain is built from TRBV2 and TRBJ1-5, with 7 bases identical to TRBD1. Germline V gene data show CDR1 as SNHLY and CDR2 as FYNNEI. Germline trimming cut 5 bases from V and 0 bases from J; bases unmatched to any gene: 10. The CDR3 loop spans 17 amino acids. The CDR3 spells CASSSWDSINSNQPQHF. CDR3 DNA, as far as it was read: TGTGCCAGCAGTAGTTGGGACAGTATCAATAGCAATCAGCCC.

Of note for this clone: The read terminates 3 residues ahead of where the CDR3 ends, so the germline J gene completes it. The chain employs TRBV10-1 and TRBJ2-2; D may be TRBD2 (5 bases). The V and J ends lost 6 bases and 7 bases respectively, with 12 bases between them. This CDR3 has 13 amino acids. CDR1 is WNHNN, CDR2 SYGVQD, per germline (reference sequence). The sequenced part of the CDR3 DNA is TGCGCCAGCAGCCCCCGGGGATACGGGGAG. Translated, it gives CASSPRGYGE. The full CDR3 is CASSPRGYGELFF.

Comment on this clone: The CDR3 end lies 3 residues beyond the end of the read and is filled in from the germline J gene. The chain uses TRBV12-3 or TRBV12-4 and TRBJ2-7; TRBD2 matches 11 bases. V gave up 4 bases and J gave up 1 base; unmatched junction bases: 3. The CDR3 spans 15 residues. The sequenced CDR3 bases are TGTGCCAGCAGTTGGGGACTAGCGGAGTCCTACGAG. Its translation: CASSWGLAESYE. From start to end, the CDR3 is CASSWGLAESYEQYF.

Regarding this clone: The sequenced fragment ends 3 residues before the CDR3 boundary, so the rest is inferred from the germline J gene. The rearrangement joins TRBV6-1 to TRBJ2-1; TRBD2 might be the D (6 bases). This CDR3 has 14 amino acids. Germline loops: CDR1 MNHNS, CDR2 SASEGT. V was cut by 4 bases and J by 6 bases, with 13 bases left in between. The CDR3 region is CASSVLAGTNEQFF. The sequenced CDR3 bases are TGTGCCAGCAGTGTACTAGCTGGGACCAATGAG.

A note on this clone: Read data end 3 residues before the CDR3 end; the end is taken from the germline J gene. This chain joins TRBV14 and TRBJ2-2; no reliable D call. This CDR3 has 14 residues. Germline V gives CDR1 SGHDN, CDR2 FVKESK. V lost 2 bases to trimming and J lost 2 bases, with 6 bases between them. Partial CDR3 DNA: TGTGCCAGCAGCCAATATGTTAACACCGGGGAG. Amino acids: CASSQYVNTGE. The CDR3 in its entirety is CASSQYVNTGELFF.

As to this clone: The read comes to an end 3 residues before the CDR3 does, leaving the germline J gene to fill in the end. The chain uses TRBV5-1 and TRBJ2-3, with TRBD1 identical over 12 bases. CDR1 and CDR2 (germline): SGHRS, YFSETQ. V trimming: 4 bases; J trimming: 5 bases; junction bases outside the gene matches: 5. The CDR3 covers 15 residues. CDR3 sequence: CASSEGQGAIDTQYF. CDR3 bases read: TGCGCCAGCAGCGAGGGACAGGGGGCGATAGATACG.

To note about this clone: The read gets to within 3 residues of the CDR3 end, and the germline J gene fills in the rest. The rearrangement links TRBV7-2 to TRBJ2-1; 10 nucleotides align to TRBD2. After removal of 6 bases from V and 5 bases from J, the junction contained 7 bases not matched to a gene. CDR3 length: 15 residues. The germline gives CDR1 SGHTA, CDR2 FQGNSA. This chain's CDR3 is CASSLIAGGHNEQFF. The DNA read from the CDR3 is TGTGCCAGCAGTTTAATAGCGGGAGGTCACAATGAG. The entire variable domain, with the rest obtained from reference TRBV7-2 and TRBJ2-1, is as follows: GAGVSQSPSNKVTEKGKDVELRCDPISGHTALYWYRQSLGQGLEFLIYFQGNSAPDKSGLPSDRFSAERTGGSVSTLTIQRTQQEDSAVYLCASSLIAGGHNEQFFGPGTRLTVL.

About this clone itself: Read data end 3 residues before the CDR3 end; the end is taken from the germline J gene. The chain couples TRBV20-1 to TRBJ1-2, with a possible D match to TRBD1 (6 bases). The V gene lost 2 bases and the J gene lost 3 bases, with 13 bases spanning the gap. CDR3 size: 14 residues. The germline gives CDR1 DFQATT, CDR2 SNEGSKA (reference sequence). CDR3 amino acids: CSARYRAGDYGYTF. Partial CDR3 DNA: TGCAGTGCTAGATACAGGGCCGGGGACTATGGC.

Worth noting for this clone: Sequencing ends 3 residues short of the CDR3 end; the germline J gene provides the rest. V usage is TRBV7-6 and J usage is TRBJ2-1; TRBD2 aligns across 12 bases. Germline loops: CDR1 SGHVS, CDR2 FNYEAQ. Losses at the gene ends were 1 base for V and 5 bases for J; bases not matched to a gene: 6. The length of the CDR3 is 17 residues. CDR3 DNA (partial): TGTGCCAGCAGCTTAGAGTTTGGGACTAGCGGGCACAATGAG. This encodes CASSLEFGTSGHNE. The entire CDR3 is CASSLEFGTSGHNEQFF.

Details on this clone: The read is 3 residues too short to cover the CDR3 end, so that end is filled in from the germline J gene. This chain joins TRBV4-1 and TRBJ2-1, with D unclear. The ends were cut back, 0 bases at V and 7 bases at J, with 7 bases in the middle. Germline CDR1 reads MGHRA; CDR2 reads YSYEKL. This CDR3 has 13 residues. Incomplete CDR3 DNA: TGCGCCAGCAGCCAAGATCCCCAAAATGAG. It yields the protein CASSQDPQNE. The entire CDR3 reads CASSQDPQNEQFF.

To note about this clone: The read gets to within 3 residues of the CDR3 end, and the germline J gene fills in the rest. The chain is built from TRBV5-1 and TRBJ2-1, with D perhaps assigned TRBD1 or TRBD2 (5 bases each). The CDR3 covers 16 residues. Germline CDR1 SGHRS, CDR2 YFSETQ. Trimming removed 0 bases from V and 7 bases from J, with 17 bases in between. CDR3 bases read: TGCGCCAGCAGCTTGGGGTTTCGAGGGGCCCCTAATGAG. It yields the protein CASSLGFRGAPNE. The whole CDR3 reads CASSLGFRGAPNEQFF.

Details on this clone: Sequencing ends 3 residues short of the CDR3 end; the germline J gene provides the rest. The J gene is TRBJ2-3, the V gene TRBV7-8; TRBD2 is a possible D gene (6 bases). Looked up from germline, CDR1 is SGHVS and CDR2 is FQNEAQ. Trimming stripped 1 base from V and 2 bases from J, with 16 bases between. The CDR3 has 17 residues. CDR3: CASSLGLISGDTDTQYF. The sequenced CDR3 bases are TGTGCCAGCAGCTTAGGGCTAATTAGCGGAGACACAGATACG. The whole variable domain, filled in from reference TRBV7-8 and TRBJ2-3, reads GAGVSQSPRYKVAKRGQDVALRCDPISGHVSLFWYQQALGQGPEFLTYFQNEAQLDKSGLPSDRFFAERPEGSVSTLKIQRTQQEDSAVYLCASSLGLISGDTDTQYFGPGTRLTVL.

Comments on this clone: The CDR3 goes on 3 residues after the read ends, and that part is filled in from the germline J gene. The chain couples TRBV27 to TRBJ2-3; 7 positions match TRBD1. Germline V CDR1 and CDR2: MNHEY, SMNVEV (reference sequence). Trimming cost V 3 bases and J 6 bases; bases outside gene matches: 9. The length of the CDR3 is 15 residues. CDR3 loop: CASSFLTGLSDTQYF. CDR3 DNA, as far as it was read: TGTGCCAGCAGTTTTTTGACAGGGCTCTCCGATACG.

On this clone itself: Read data end 3 residues before the CDR3 end; the end is taken from the germline J gene. V is TRBV2 and J is TRBJ2-7; D remains unclear. Per germline, CDR1 SNHLY and CDR2 FYNNEI. Trimming left V 1 base short and J 5 bases short, with 18 bases between. The length of the CDR3 is 16 residues. CDR3 DNA, as far as it was read: TGTGCCAGCAGTGAAGTTATAAGTGCGGCCCACAACGAG. Residues: CASSEVISAAHNE. The CDR3 as a whole reads CASSEVISAAHNEQYF.

A word on this clone: The CDR3 end is not reached by the read, which stops 3 residues before it; the germline J gene fills it in. The gene calls are TRBV18 and TRBJ2-5, with 9 bases fitting TRBD1. Germline lookup yields CDR1 KGHSH and CDR2 LQKENI. V dropped 0 bases and J dropped 5; count of bases not matched to a gene: 4. CDR3 size: 15 residues. The CDR3 bases that were read are TGTGCCAGCTCACCACCGGACAGGGGTTTGGAGACC. This translates into CASSPPDRGLET. The whole CDR3 region reads CASSPPDRGLETQYF.

A note on this clone: The CDR3 end is not reached by the read, which stops 3 residues before it; the germline J gene fills it in. J is TRBJ2-1 and V is TRBV7-3; a weak D match, TRBD2 (5 bases). CDR1 SGHTA and CDR2 FQGTGA come from the germline V gene. The CDR3 is 14 amino acids. The V gene lost 2 bases and the J gene lost 7 bases, with 12 bases spanning the gap. The CDR3 loop is CASSLLASLNEQFF. CDR3 bases read: TGTGCCAGCAGCTTATTGGCTAGCCTTAATGAG.

A remark on this clone: From the germline J gene comes the end of the CDR3, since the read stops 3 residues before it. This chain joins TRBV19 and TRBJ2-4; 11 positions agree with TRBD2. Unmatched junction bases numbered 2, after V lost 3 bases and J lost 7 bases. The length of the CDR3 is 14 residues. The germline gives CDR1 LNHDA, CDR2 SQIVND (reference sequence). Incomplete CDR3 DNA: TGTGCCAGTAGTATGGGACTAGCGGACAACATT. It translates to CASSMGLADNI. In full, the CDR3 is CASSMGLADNIQYF.

With regard to this clone: The CDR3 is cut off 3 residues early in the read; its end comes from the germline J gene. V and J are TRBV13 and TRBJ2-3; the D gene is possibly TRBD1 (5 bases). The germline CDR1 and CDR2 sequences are PRHDT and FYEKMQ (reference sequence). This CDR3 spans 18 amino acids. Deletions cut 5 bases from V and 0 bases from J, with 21 bases between. The covered CDR3 bases are TGTGCCAGCAGCGACAGTAATGGGTGGGTTCCTAGCACAGATACG. This codes for CASSDSNGWVPSTDT. The full CDR3 reads CASSDSNGWVPSTDTQYF.

Concerning this clone: The missing CDR3 end, 3 residues past where the read stops, is filled in from the germline J gene. This chain joins TRBV20-1 and TRBJ2-1, with 8 bases fitting TRBD2. Germline V gene data show CDR1 as DFQATT and CDR2 as SNEGSKA (reference sequence). Trimming cost V 0 bases and J 9 bases; bases outside gene matches: 7. The CDR3 has 14 residues. The CDR3 DNA, read in part, is TGCAGTGCTAGAGAGTGGGGACTAGGCCCTGAG. The encoded protein is CSAREWGLGPE. The whole CDR3 reads CSAREWGLGPEQFF.

The sequenced CDR3 bases are TGTGCCAGTAGTATCGGACAGGGGGCCTACGAG. Amino acid sequence: CASSIGQGAYE. The complete CDR3 reads CASSIGQGAYEQYF. V usage is TRBV19 and J usage is TRBJ2-7, with TRBD1 matching 10 bases. The missing CDR3 end, 3 residues past where the read stops, is filled in from the germline J gene. This CDR3 spans 14 amino acids. Trimming removed 3 bases from V and 2 bases from J; junction bases left unmatched: 1. Germline V gene lookup returns CDR1 LNHDA and CDR2 SQIVND (reference sequence).

Of note for this clone: Relative to the germline gene, one junction end is altered; a read error may explain this. The DNA read from the CDR3 is TGCGCCAGCAGCCAAGATTGGCGGGAGGGATTTATCTACAATGAG. This translates into CASSQDWREGFIYNE. The whole CDR3 reads CASSQDWREGFIYNEQFF. The V and J genes are TRBV4-2 and TRBJ2-1; 9 nucleotides agree with TRBD2. The CDR3 end is not reached by the read, which stops 3 residues before it; the germline J gene fills it in. Germline V gene sequence: CDR1 LGHNA, CDR2 YNFKEQ. The CDR3 extends over 18 amino acids.

Of note for this clone: Read sequence stops 3 residues before the CDR3 end, and the germline J gene provides the missing end. The chain has TRBV7-9 and TRBJ2-5; D is ambiguous. The CDR3 is 14 amino acids. Germline V gives CDR1 SEHNR, CDR2 FQNEAQ (reference sequence). Trimming shortened V by 0 bases and J by 5 bases, and 10 bases separated the two germline ends. CDR3 DNA, as far as it was read: TGTGCCAGCAGCTTAGCAGTTAGTCTGGAGACC. Its translation: CASSLAVSLET. The full CDR3 sequence reads CASSLAVSLETQYF.

As regards this clone: With the read ending 3 residues before the CDR3 end, the germline J gene is used to fill in that end. This chain links TRBV2 with TRBJ2-1, with a tentative D call TRBD2 (6 bases). There are 16 residues in the CDR3. Germline-derived CDR1 and CDR2 are SNHLY and FYNNEI. With 8 bases removed from V and 9 bases from J, the gap between germline ends came to 26 bases. The sequenced part of the CDR3 DNA is TGTGCCAGCCGTCGGTTTAGCGGCGGTGGTTCAGGTGAG. Its translation: CASRRFSGGGSGE. The complete CDR3 reads CASRRFSGGGSGEQFF.

In regard to this clone: The read stops 3 residues short of the end of the CDR3; the missing end is completed from the germline J gene. The chain couples TRBV19 to TRBJ2-7; 9 nucleotides line up with TRBD2. The junction had 1 base not matched to a gene; V was cut back by 4 bases and J by 3 bases. Germline CDR1 reads LNHDA; CDR2 reads SQIVND (reference sequence). This CDR3 spans 13 amino acids. The DNA read from the CDR3 is TGTGCCAGTAGTAGCGGGAGGGTCTACGAG. Translation gives CASSSGRVYE. The whole CDR3 reads CASSSGRVYEQYF.

For this clone: The DNA ends 3 residues before the CDR3 does, and the rest of the CDR3 is filled in from the germline J gene. The chain carries TRBV14 and TRBJ2-1; 7 positions agree with TRBD2. CDR1 and CDR2 (germline): SGHDN, FVKESK. This CDR3 is built from 14 residues. The J segment lost 8 bases and the V segment lost 0 bases, leaving 4 bases of the junction unmatched. CDR3 loop: CASSQEGEGHEQFF. The sequenced CDR3 bases are TGTGCCAGCAGCCAAGAAGGGGAGGGCCATGAG.